The rows below give T cell receptor beta chains drawn from one sample of a study of T cells in Graves' hyperthyroidism and ophthalmopathy. One entry per CDR3 protein, called by TCRdb with MiXCR from the multiplex PCR reads. The repertoire holds 450,000 to 650,000 distinct CDR3 sequences, with roughly a sixth as singletons. Input material: blood. These receptors all stem from a woman aged 18 to 35 with Graves' ophthalmopathy. Both conserved end residues are part of each CDR3. The order of the fields is clone size, D gene, J gene, V gene, CDR3 DNA, CDR3 protein. A D gene is named only where the DNA matches it firmly. Size is omitted from some rows. Given values are once, few, many or a class for expanded clones.

many | . | TRBJ1-2 | TRBV12-3/TRBV12-4 | TGTGCCAGCAGTTTTACAGCGGATGGCTACACCTTC | CASSFTADGYTF
. | . | TRBJ1-6 | TRBV12-3/TRBV12-4 | TGTGCCAGCAGCCCGGACGGCTCCTATAATTCACCCCTCCACTTT | CASSPDGSYNSPLHF
. | . | TRBJ2-3 | TRBV29-1 | TGCAGCGTTGTACTCCGGGCTGACAAGAAACCAGATACGCAGTATTTT | CSVVLRADKKPDTQYF
many | . | TRBJ1-4 | TRBV7-2 | TGTGCCAGCAGCCTCGAACCCGGTGAAAAACTGTTTTTT | CASSLEPGEKLFF
few | . | TRBJ1-3 | TRBV7-8 | TGTGCCAGCAGCTTAGCCGGGGCGGGAGGAAACACCATATATTTT | CASSLAGAGGNTIYF
few | . | TRBJ2-5 | TRBV28 | TGTGCCAGCAGTCCGCCCAAAAGGTTCGGATACTTC | CASSPPKRFGYF
many | . | TRBJ2-2 | TRBV7-9 | TGTGCCAGCAGCTTAGGACCCGGGGAGCTGTTTTTT | CASSLGPGELFF
many | . | TRBJ1-5 | TRBV30 | TGTGCCTGGAGTCCAAGGAATCAGCCCCAGCATTTT | CAWSPRNQPQHF
many | TRBD2 | TRBJ2-1 | TRBV7-2 | TGTGCCAGCAGCTTAGAACTAGCGGGAGGGCCGATCAATGAGCAGTTCTTC | CASSLELAGGPINEQFF
. | . | TRBJ2-2 | TRBV7-9 | TGTGCCAGCAGCTTATACGCAGGGTCCCCCTCGAACACCGGGGAGCTGTTTTTT | CASSLYAGSPSNTGELFF
many | . | TRBJ2-3 | TRBV7-2 | TGTGCCAGCAGCTTTTTGGGTAGTCGTACAGATACGCAGTATTTT | CASSFLGSRTDTQYF
many | . | TRBJ2-7 | TRBV12-3/TRBV12-4 | TGTGCCAGCAGTTCCCGGGCCAACTACGAGCAGTACTTC | CASSSRANYEQYF
few | TRBD2 | TRBJ2-3 | TRBV19 | TGTGCCAGTAGTATCGCCGTGACTAGCGGGGGACCAGATACGCAGTATTTT | CASSIAVTSGGPDTQYF